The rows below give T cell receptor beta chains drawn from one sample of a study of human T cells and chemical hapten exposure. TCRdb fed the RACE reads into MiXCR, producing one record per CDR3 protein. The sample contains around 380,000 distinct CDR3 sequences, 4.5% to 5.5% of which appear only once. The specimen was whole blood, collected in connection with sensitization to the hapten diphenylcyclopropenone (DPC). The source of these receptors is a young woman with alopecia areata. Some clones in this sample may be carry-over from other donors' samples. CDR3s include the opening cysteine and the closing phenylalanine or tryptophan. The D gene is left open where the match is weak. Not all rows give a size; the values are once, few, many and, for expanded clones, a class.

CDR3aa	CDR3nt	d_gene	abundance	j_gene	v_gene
CASSDGTSGSPLHF	TGTGCCAGCAGCGACGGGACATCTGGTTCACCCCTCCACTTT	-	many	TRBJ1-6	TRBV11-3
CASSHRDVYEQYF	TGTGCCAGCAGCCACAGGGATGTGTACGAGCAGTACTTC	-	few	TRBJ2-7	TRBV5-6
CASSLVAGRGNEQFF	TGTGCCAGCAGCTTAGTGGCTGGGAGGGGCAATGAGCAGTTCTTC	TRBD2	few	TRBJ2-1	TRBV7-2
CASSEDLAVRTGELFF	TGTGCCAGCAGTGAAGACCTAGCGGTACGGACCGGGGAGCTGTTTTTT	TRBD2	-	TRBJ2-2	TRBV2
CASSQDTSGGYNEQFF	TGCGCCAGCAGCCAAGATACTAGCGGGGGGTACAATGAGCAGTTCTTC	TRBD2	many	TRBJ2-1	TRBV4-3
CASSLAGADEQYF	TGCGCCAGCAGCTTGGCTGGGGCAGACGAGCAGTACTTC	-	few	TRBJ2-7	TRBV5-1
CATSRNLDRTEKLFF	TGTGCCACCAGCAGGAATTTGGACAGAACTGAAAAACTGTTTTTT	-	few	TRBJ1-4	TRBV15
CASSYSPGTASYEQYF	TGTGCCAGCAGTTACTCCCCCGGGACAGCCTCCTACGAGCAGTACTTC	TRBD1	many	TRBJ2-7	TRBV6-5
CASSQVPGQGAYNEQFF	TGCGCCAGCAGCCAAGTCCCCGGGCAGGGGGCGTACAATGAGCAGTTCTTC	TRBD1	few	TRBJ2-1	TRBV4-3
CASSQVYPASNQPQHF	TGCGCCAGCAGCCAAGTTTACCCAGCTTCCAATCAGCCCCAGCATTTT	-	-	TRBJ1-5	TRBV4-3
CASSLRSAGFNEKLFF	TGTGCCAGCAGCTTGCGGTCGGCAGGGTTTAATGAAAAACTGTTTTTT	-	many	TRBJ1-4	TRBV5-5
CSARPKYNEQFF	TGCAGTGCTCGACCTAAATACAATGAGCAGTTCTTC	-	few	TRBJ2-1	TRBV20-1
CASSRKGPSTGNTIYF	TGTGCCAGCAGTCGTAAGGGGCCCTCCACGGGAAACACCATATATTTT	-	few	TRBJ1-3	TRBV6-5
CASSFRRDNEQFF	TGTGCCAGCAGTTTCCGCCGTGATAATGAGCAGTTCTTC	-	many	TRBJ2-1	TRBV27
CASSLGFYRGDDTGELFF	TGTGCCAGCAGCTTAGGATTTTACAGGGGCGACGACACCGGGGAGCTGTTTTTT	TRBD1	many	TRBJ2-2	TRBV11-3
CASSIYRGVQDTQYF	TGTGCCAGCAGTATTTACAGGGGCGTCCAGGATACGCAGTATTTT	TRBD1	many	TRBJ2-3	TRBV6-1
CAVTHGFQETQYF	TGTGCCGTAACCCACGGATTCCAAGAGACCCAGTACTTC	-	few	TRBJ2-5	TRBV28
CASSLGNDGYTF	TGTGCCAGCAGTTTGGGTAATGATGGCTACACCTTC	-	many	TRBJ1-2	TRBV12-3/TRBV12-4
CASSQGLGLDTQYF	TGTGCCAGCAGCCAAGGACTAGGATTAGATACGCAGTATTTT	-	few	TRBJ2-3	TRBV3-1
CASSPGTEQFF	TGTGCCAGCAGCCCCGGGACAGAGCAGTTCTTC	-	-	TRBJ2-1	TRBV7-9
CASSQDENQPQHF	TGCGCCAGCAGCCAAGATGAAAATCAGCCCCAGCATTTT	-	-	TRBJ1-5	TRBV4-3
CASSVGDRKGEKLFF	TGTGCCAGCAGCGTAGGGGACAGGAAGGGTGAAAAACTGTTTTTT	TRBD1	many	TRBJ1-4	TRBV9